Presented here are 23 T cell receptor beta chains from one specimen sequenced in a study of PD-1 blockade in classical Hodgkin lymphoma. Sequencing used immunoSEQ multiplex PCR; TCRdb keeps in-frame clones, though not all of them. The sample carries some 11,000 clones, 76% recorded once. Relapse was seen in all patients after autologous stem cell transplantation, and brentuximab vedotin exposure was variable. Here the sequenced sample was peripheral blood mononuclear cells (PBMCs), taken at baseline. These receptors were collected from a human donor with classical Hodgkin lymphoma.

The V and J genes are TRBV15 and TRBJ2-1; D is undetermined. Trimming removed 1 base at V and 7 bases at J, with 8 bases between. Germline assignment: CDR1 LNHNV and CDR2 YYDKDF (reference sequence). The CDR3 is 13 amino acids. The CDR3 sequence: CATSRAYGNEQFF. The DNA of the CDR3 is TGTGCCACCAGCAGAGCCTATGGGAATGAGCAGTTCTTC.

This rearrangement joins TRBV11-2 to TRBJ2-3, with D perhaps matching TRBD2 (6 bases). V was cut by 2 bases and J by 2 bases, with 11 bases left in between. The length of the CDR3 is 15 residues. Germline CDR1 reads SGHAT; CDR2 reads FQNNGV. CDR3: CASSLRLANTDTQYF. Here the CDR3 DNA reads TGTGCCAGCAGCTTACGGCTAGCGAACACAGATACGCAGTATTTT.

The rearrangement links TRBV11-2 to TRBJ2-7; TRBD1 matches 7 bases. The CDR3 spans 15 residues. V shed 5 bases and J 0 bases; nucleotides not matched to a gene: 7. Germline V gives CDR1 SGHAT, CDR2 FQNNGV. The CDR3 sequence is CASSPQGFISYEQYF. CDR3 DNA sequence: TGTGCCAGCAGCCCACAGGGGTTCATCTCCTACGAGCAGTACTTC.

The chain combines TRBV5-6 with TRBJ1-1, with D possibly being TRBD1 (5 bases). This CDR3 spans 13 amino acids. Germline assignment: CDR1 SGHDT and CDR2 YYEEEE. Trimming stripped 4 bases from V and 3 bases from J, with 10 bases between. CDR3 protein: CASSQGSYTEAFF. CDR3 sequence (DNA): TGTGCCAGCAGCCAGGGATCCTACACTGAAGCTTTCTTT.

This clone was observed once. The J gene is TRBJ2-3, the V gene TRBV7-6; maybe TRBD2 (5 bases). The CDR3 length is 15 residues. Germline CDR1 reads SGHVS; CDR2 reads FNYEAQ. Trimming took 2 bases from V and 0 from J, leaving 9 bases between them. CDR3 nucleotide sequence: TGTGCCAGCAGCTTACGAGCGGCCAGCACAGATACGCAGTATTTT. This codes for CASSLRAASTDTQYF.

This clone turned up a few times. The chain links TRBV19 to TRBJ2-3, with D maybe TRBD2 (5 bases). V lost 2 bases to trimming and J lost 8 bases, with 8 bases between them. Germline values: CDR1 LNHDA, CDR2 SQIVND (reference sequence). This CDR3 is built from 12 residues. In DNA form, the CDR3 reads TGTGCCAGTAGTATATCAGGAGGTACGCAGTATTTT. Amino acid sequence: CASSISGGTQYF.

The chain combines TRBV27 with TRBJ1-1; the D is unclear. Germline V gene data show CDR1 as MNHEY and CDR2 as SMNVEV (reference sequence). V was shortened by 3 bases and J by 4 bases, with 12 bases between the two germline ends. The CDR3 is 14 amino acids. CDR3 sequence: CASSFRAEGTEAFF. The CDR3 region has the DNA TGTGCCAGCAGTTTTAGGGCGGAGGGCACTGAAGCTTTCTTT.

CDR3 sequence (DNA): TGCGCCAGCAGTCAAACGGACAGAAAAGAGACCCAGTACTTC. It yields the protein CASSQTDRKETQYF. This chain links TRBV23-1 with TRBJ2-5, with a weak D call TRBD1 (6 bases). TRBV23-1 has ORF status, its function being uncertain. The ends were cut back, 2 bases at V and 3 bases at J, with 10 bases in the middle. CDR3 length: 14 residues.

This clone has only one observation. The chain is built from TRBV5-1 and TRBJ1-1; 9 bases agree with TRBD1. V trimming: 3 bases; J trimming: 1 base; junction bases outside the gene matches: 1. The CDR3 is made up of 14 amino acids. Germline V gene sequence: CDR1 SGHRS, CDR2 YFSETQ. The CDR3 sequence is CASSWDRENTEAFF. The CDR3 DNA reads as TGCGCCAGCAGCTGGGACAGGGAGAACACTGAAGCTTTCTTT.

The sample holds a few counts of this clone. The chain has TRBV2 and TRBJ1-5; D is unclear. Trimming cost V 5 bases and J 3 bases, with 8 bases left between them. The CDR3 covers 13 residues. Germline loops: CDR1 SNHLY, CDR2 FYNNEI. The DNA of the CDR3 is TGTGCCAGCAGTAAAGGAGACAATCAGCCCCAGCATTTT. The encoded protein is CASSKGDNQPQHF.

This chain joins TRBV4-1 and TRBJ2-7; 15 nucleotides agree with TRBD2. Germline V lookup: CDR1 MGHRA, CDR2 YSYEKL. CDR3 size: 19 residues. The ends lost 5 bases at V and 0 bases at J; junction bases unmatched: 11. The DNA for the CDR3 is TGCGCCAGCAGCTCCGGACAGGGACTAGCGGGAGGCAGCTCCTACGAGCAGTACTTC. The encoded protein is CASSSGQGLAGGSSYEQYF.

The DNA for the CDR3 is TGTGCCAGTAGCCCCTCCCTTACACTGGCCTACACCTTC. Protein product: CASSPSLTLAYTF. The V gene is TRBV19, the J gene TRBJ1-2, with D unresolved. Germline V gene lookup returns CDR1 LNHDA and CDR2 SQIVND (reference sequence). The CDR3 covers 13 residues. Trimming removed 6 bases from V and 10 bases from J, with 18 bases in between.

CDR3 protein: CASSFRDSSNQPQHF. CDR3 nucleotide sequence: TGTGCCAGCAGCTTCCGGGACAGTAGCAATCAGCCCCAGCATTTT. The rearrangement links TRBV5-6 to TRBJ1-5; 7 nucleotides align to TRBD1. CDR3 size: 15 residues. Trimming removed 2 bases from V and 0 bases from J; junction bases left unmatched: 2. Germline assignment: CDR1 SGHDT and CDR2 YYEEEE. Supplemented by reference TRBV5-6 and TRBJ1-5, the full variable domain reads DAGVTQSPTHLIKTRGQQVTLRCSPKSGHDTVSWYQQALGQGPQFIFQYYEEEERQRGNFPDRFSGHQFPNYSSELNVNALLLGDSALYLCASSFRDSSNQPQHFGDGTRLSIL.

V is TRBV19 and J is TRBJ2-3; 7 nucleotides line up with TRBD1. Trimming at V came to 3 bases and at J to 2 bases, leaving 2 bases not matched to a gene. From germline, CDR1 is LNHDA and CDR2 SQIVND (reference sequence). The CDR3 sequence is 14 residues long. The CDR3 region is CASSMGQLTDTQYF. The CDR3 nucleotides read TGTGCCAGTAGTATGGGACAGCTCACAGATACGCAGTATTTT.

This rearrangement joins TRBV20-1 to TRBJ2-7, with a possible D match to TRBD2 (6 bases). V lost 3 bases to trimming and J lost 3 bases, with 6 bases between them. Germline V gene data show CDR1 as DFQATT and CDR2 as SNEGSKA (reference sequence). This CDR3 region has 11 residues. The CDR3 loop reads CSARGGYEQYF. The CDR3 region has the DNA TGCAGTGCTAGGGGGGGCTACGAGCAGTACTTC.

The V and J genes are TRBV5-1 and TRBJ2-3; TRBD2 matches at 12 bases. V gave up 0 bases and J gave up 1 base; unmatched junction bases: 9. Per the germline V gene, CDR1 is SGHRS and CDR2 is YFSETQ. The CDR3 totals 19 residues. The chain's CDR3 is CASSLAGLAGGPGTDTQYF. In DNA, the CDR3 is TGCGCCAGCAGCTTGGCCGGGCTAGCGGGAGGGCCGGGCACAGATACGCAGTATTTT.

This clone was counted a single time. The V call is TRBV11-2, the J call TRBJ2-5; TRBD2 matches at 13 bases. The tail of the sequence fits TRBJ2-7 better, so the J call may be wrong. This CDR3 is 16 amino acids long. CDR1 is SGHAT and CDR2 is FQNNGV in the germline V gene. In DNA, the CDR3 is TGTGCCAGCAGCATAAGGACTAGCGGGAGCTCCTACGAGCAGTACTTC. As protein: CASSIRTSGSSYEQYF.

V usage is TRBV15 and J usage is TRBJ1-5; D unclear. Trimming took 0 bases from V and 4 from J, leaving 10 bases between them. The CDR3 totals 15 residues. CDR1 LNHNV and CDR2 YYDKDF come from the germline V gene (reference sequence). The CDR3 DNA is TGTGCCACCAGCAGAGATATAATGGAAAATCAGCCCCAGCATTTT. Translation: CATSRDIMENQPQHF.

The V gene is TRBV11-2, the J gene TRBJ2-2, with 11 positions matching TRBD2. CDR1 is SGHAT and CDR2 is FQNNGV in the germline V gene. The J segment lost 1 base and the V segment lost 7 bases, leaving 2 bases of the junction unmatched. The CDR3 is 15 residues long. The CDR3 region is CASKLAGVNTGELFF. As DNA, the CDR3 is TGTGCCAGCAAACTAGCGGGGGTGAACACCGGGGAGCTGTTTTTT.

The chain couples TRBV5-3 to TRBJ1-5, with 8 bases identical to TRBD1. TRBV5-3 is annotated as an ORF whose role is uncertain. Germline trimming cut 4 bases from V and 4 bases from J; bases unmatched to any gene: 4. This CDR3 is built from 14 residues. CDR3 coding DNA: TGTGCCAGAAGCAAGGACAGGGAGAATCAGCCCCAGCATTTT. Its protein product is CARSKDRENQPQHF.

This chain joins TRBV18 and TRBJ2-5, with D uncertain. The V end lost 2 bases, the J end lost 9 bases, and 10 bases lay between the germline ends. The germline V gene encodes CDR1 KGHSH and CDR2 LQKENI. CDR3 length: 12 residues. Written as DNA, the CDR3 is TGTGCCAGCTCACCAGGCCTTGGTGCCCAGTACTTC. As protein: CASSPGLGAQYF.

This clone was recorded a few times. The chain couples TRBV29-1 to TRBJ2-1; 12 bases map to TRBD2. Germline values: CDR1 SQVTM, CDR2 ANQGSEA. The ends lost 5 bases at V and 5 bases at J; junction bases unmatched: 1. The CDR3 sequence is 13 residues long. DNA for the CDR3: TGCAGCGTTTCTAGCGGGAGGGACAATGAGCAGTTCTTC. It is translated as CSVSSGRDNEQFF.

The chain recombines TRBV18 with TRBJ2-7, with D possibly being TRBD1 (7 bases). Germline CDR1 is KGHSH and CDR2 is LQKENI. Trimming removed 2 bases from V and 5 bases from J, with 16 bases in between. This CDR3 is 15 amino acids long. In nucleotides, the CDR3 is TGTGCCAGCTCACCATCGGGGGCACAGGGGCACGAGCAGTACTTC. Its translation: CASSPSGAQGHEQYF.